The clone carrying this T cell receptor beta chain occurred a few times. Its target is unknown. In germline, CDR1 is KGHSH, CDR2 LQKENI. V was pared by 4 bases and J by 2 bases, with 3 bases of the junction left unmatched. This CDR3 region has 14 residues. Sequenced material consisted of expressed TCRB transcripts (all of the isolated RNA was reverse transcribed). Assay: immunoSEQ multiplex PCR; the TCRdb copy retains only in-frame clones and omits some. The repertoire holds approximately 44,000 clones, with approximately 70% as singletons. This sample stems from a study of beta chain features in type 1 diabetes. Findings of the study overall: TCRB CDR3s were moderately but significantly shorter in Type 1 diabetes patients in all four CD4+ subsets.

The receptor's source is a woman aged 18-29 years with type 1 diabetes. The chain employs TRBV18 and TRBJ1-1; 8 bases line up with TRBD1. Sequenced material: Tregs from blood. The CDR3 region has the DNA TGTGCCAGCTCACAAGGGACAGGAAACACTGAAGCTTTCTTT. It specifies CASSQGTGNTEAFF.